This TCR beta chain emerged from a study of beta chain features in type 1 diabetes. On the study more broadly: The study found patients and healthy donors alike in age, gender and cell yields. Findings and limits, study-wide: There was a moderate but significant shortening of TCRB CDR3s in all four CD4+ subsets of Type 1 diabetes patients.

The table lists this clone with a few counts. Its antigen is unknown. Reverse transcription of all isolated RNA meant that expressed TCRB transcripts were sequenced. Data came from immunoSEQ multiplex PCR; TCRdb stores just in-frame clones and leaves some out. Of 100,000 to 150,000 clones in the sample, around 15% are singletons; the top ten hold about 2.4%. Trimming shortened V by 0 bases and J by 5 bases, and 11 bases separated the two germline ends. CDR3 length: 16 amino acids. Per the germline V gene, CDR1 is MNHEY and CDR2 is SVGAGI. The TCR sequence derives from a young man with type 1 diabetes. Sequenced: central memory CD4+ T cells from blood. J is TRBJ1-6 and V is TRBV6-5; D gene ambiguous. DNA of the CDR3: TGTGCCAGCAGTTACTCGAATCAACAAAATAATTCACCCCTCCACTTT. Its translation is CASSYSNQQNNSPLHF.